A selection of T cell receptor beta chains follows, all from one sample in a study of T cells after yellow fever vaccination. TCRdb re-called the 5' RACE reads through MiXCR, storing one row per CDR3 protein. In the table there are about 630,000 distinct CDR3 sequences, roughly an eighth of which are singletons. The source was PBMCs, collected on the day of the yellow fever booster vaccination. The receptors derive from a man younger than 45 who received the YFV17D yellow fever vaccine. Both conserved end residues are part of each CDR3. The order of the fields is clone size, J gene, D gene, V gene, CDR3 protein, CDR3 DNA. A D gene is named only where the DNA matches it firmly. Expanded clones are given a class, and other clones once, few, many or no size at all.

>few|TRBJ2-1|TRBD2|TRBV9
CASSVSPGLAGYNEQFF
TGTGCCAGCAGCGTGTCACCGGGACTAGCGGGATACAATGAGCAGTTCTTC
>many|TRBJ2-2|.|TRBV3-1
CASSQDTLTLELFF
TGTGCCAGCAGCCAAGATACCCTTACGCTTGAGCTGTTTTTT
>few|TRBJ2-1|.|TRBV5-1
CASSLLSGSNNEQFF
TGCGCCAGCAGCTTGCTTTCCGGGAGCAACAATGAGCAGTTCTTC
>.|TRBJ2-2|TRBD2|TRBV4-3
CASSQAREVPGELFF
TGCGCCAGCAGCCAAGCACGGGAGGTTCCCGGGGAGCTGTTTTTT
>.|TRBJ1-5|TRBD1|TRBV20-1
CSAIPGTGNQPQHF
TGCAGTGCTATCCCAGGGACAGGGAATCAGCCCCAGCATTTT
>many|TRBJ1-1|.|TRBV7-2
CASRQSGTQAFF
TGTGCCAGCAGGCAATCAGGGACGCAAGCTTTCTTT
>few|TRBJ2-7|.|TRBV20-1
CSARNIARGGYEQYF
TGCAGTGCTAGAAACATAGCCCGGGGTGGCTACGAGCAGTACTTC
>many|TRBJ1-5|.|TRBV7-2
CASSFGTDSNQPQHF
TGTGCCAGCAGCTTCGGGACGGATAGCAATCAGCCCCAGCATTTT
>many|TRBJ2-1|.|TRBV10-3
CATDQENEQFF
TGTGCCACGGATCAGGAGAATGAGCAGTTCTTC
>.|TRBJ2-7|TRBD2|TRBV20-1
CSAIGPAVGREDEQYF
TGCAGTGCCATAGGGCCTGCCGTGGGGCGGGAGGATGAGCAGTACTTC
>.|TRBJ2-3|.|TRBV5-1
CASSLSTLGTDTQYF
TGCGCCAGCAGCTTGTCGACCCTGGGCACAGATACGCAGTATTTT
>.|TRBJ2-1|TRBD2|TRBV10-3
CAIRSSGKSNEQFF
TGTGCCATCAGATCGAGCGGGAAAAGCAATGAGCAGTTCTTC
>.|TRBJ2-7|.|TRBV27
CASSLTGTPHEQYF
TGTGCCAGCAGTCTTACCGGGACCCCGCACGAGCAGTACTTC
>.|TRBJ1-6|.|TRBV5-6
CASSSYSLNNSPLHF
TGTGCCAGCAGCTCCTACAGCCTAAATAATTCACCCCTCCACTTT
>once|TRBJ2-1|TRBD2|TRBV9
CASSPRLASHNEQFF
TGTGCCAGCAGCCCTAGACTAGCTTCCCACAATGAGCAGTTCTTC
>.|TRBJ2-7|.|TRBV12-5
CASATFGGISYEQYF
TGTGCTAGTGCCACGTTTGGGGGGATCTCCTACGAGCAGTACTTC
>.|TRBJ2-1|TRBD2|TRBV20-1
CSAASGGTYNEQFF
TGCAGTGCCGCTAGCGGGGGGACCTACAATGAGCAGTTCTTC
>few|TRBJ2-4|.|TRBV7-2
CASSQDIPIQYF
TGTGCCAGCAGCCAGGACATTCCCATTCAGTACTTC
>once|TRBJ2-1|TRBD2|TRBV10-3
CAISEGAGGLAEQFF
TGTGCCATCAGTGAGGGAGCGGGGGGACTGGCTGAGCAGTTCTTC
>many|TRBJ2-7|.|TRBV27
CASSRPGRFYEQYF
TGTGCCAGTAGCCGACCGGGACGGTTCTACGAGCAGTACTTC
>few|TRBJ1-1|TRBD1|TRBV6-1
CASGTGGGLSTEAFF
TGTGCCAGCGGGACAGGGGGGGGCCTGAGCACTGAAGCTTTCTTT
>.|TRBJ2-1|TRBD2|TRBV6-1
CASSPPLGLAGGLANEQFF
TGTGCCAGCAGTCCTCCCCTAGGACTAGCGGGAGGGCTGGCAAATGAGCAGTTCTTC